This T cell receptor (beta chain) was sequenced for a study of cytomegalovirus exposure and HLA in healthy donors. Germline CDR1 and CDR2: SGHKS and YYEKEE (reference sequence). V was shortened by 0 bases and J by 2 bases, with 8 bases between the two germline ends. The CDR3 covers 14 residues. PCR involved 60 Vbeta and 13 Jbeta primers. Profiled with immunoSEQ multiplex PCR; TCRdb holds only in-frame clones, not every one. Here the sample spans about 210,000 clones, roughly 79% being singletons. This sequence joins TRBV5-5 and TRBJ1-1; D uncertain. The TCR comes from a male donor in good health and CMV-seronegative. Sequencing was performed on PBMCs. The CDR3 is CASSLVRLNTEAFF. CDR3 DNA sequence: TGTGCCAGCAGCTTGGTGCGCCTCAACACTGAAGCTTTCTTT.